The 18 T cell receptor beta chains below were found in one sample sequenced in a study of response to subunit inactivated influenza vaccine. A single record per CDR3 protein comes from TCRdb applying MiXCR to the RT-PCR reads. The sample lists some 800,000 distinct CDR3 sequences; approximately 22% were seen once. This specimen consisted of PBMCs from blood, obtained 4 to 6 days after vaccination. Receptor source: a man aged 45 to 65 who received an inactivated influenza vaccine.

This chain connects TRBV7-2 to TRBJ2-5; 10 bases are shared with TRBD1. Germline CDR1 and CDR2: SGHTA and FQGNSA. The junction had 11 bases not matched to a gene; V was cut back by 5 bases and J by 5 bases. CDR3 length: 16 residues. This CDR3 is CASSARQGAVRETQYF. The CDR3 coding sequence is TGTGCCAGCAGCGCAAGACAGGGGGCGGTCCGGGAGACCCAGTACTTC.

The rearrangement joins TRBV7-9 to TRBJ2-5, with D maybe TRBD2 (7 bases). Trimming removed 5 bases at V and 3 bases at J, with 13 bases between. CDR1 SEHNR and CDR2 FQNEAQ come from the germline V gene (reference sequence). This CDR3 has 14 residues. The CDR3 nucleotides read TGTGCCAGCAGCGCCCCGGGGGGCGAAGAGACCCAGTACTTC. It translates to CASSAPGGEETQYF.

The chain joins TRBV10-3 to TRBJ1-1; no reliable D call. V was shortened by 0 bases and J by 4 bases, with 15 bases between the two germline ends. Germline CDR1 and CDR2: ENHRY and SYGVKD. CDR3 size: 16 residues. CDR3 DNA: TGTGCCATCAGTGAGTCGATTTTGGGATTGGGCACTGAAGCTTTCTTT. This encodes CAISESILGLGTEAFF.

J is TRBJ2-3 and V is TRBV5-1; maybe TRBD1 (5 bases). The CDR3 has 14 residues. Trimming shortened V by 0 bases and J by 5 bases, and 10 bases separated the two germline ends. CDR1 is SGHRS and CDR2 is YFSETQ in the germline V gene. CDR3 DNA sequence: TGCGCCAGCAGCTTGGAGGGGCTGAGAGATACGCAGTATTTT. It codes for CASSLEGLRDTQYF.

J is TRBJ2-1 and V is TRBV5-1; 11 bases are a match to TRBD2. V shed 3 bases, J shed 8 bases, and the junction held 4 bases outside the gene matches. The CDR3 contains 14 residues. Germline values: CDR1 SGHRS, CDR2 YFSETQ. DNA for the CDR3: TGCGCCAGCAGCTGGGGGACTAGCGGCTATGAGCAGTTCTTC. This codes for CASSWGTSGYEQFF.

This clonotype was detected only a few times. The rearrangement links TRBV6-1 to TRBJ2-7, with TRBD2 as a possible D gene (6 bases). V lost 8 bases to trimming and J lost 7 bases, with 15 bases between them. Germline loops: CDR1 MNHNS, CDR2 SASEGT. There are 12 residues in the CDR3. The CDR3 sequence is CASAWAEGEQYF. In DNA form, the CDR3 reads TGTGCCAGCGCCTGGGCGGAGGGAGAGCAGTACTTC.

This clonotype has just a few counts. The CDR3 bases are TGCGCCAGCAGTGATAGGAGCGCAACCTACGAGCAGTACTTC. Translation gives CASSDRSATYEQYF. The rearrangement links TRBV10-2 to TRBJ2-7; no reliable D call. V was clipped by 3 bases and J by 2 bases, with 11 bases between them. Germline values: CDR1 WSHSY, CDR2 SAAADI. The CDR3 spans 14 residues.

The chain joins TRBV24-1 to TRBJ2-2; D could derive from TRBD1 or TRBD2 (5 bases each). The CDR3 is 13 amino acids. V was shortened by 2 bases and J by 6 bases, with 6 bases between the two germline ends. From germline, CDR1 is KGHDR and CDR2 SFDVKD. The CDR3 protein is CATSDWGSGELFF. CDR3 nucleotides: TGTGCCACCAGTGATTGGGGGTCCGGGGAGCTGTTTTTT.

In this sample, this clonotype turned up a few times. The chain recombines TRBV20-1 with TRBJ2-3; 9 nucleotides agree with TRBD2. With 1 base clipped from V and 7 bases from J, the junction kept 6 bases outside the gene matches. Germline V lookup: CDR1 DFQATT, CDR2 SNEGSKA (reference sequence). CDR3 size: 14 residues. The CDR3 spells CSARAPLAGHTQYF. As DNA, the CDR3 is TGCAGTGCTAGAGCTCCCCTAGCGGGACATACGCAGTATTTT.

In this sample, this clonotype turned up a few times. The CDR3 loop reads CASKTGSQLWGYTF. CDR3 nucleotides: TGTGCCAGCAAAACCGGGTCCCAACTATGGGGCTACACCTTC. V and J are TRBV5-5 and TRBJ1-2; D gene uncertain. The CDR3 extends over 14 amino acids. The germline CDR1 and CDR2 sequences are SGHKS and YYEKEE (reference sequence). Trimming shortened V by 6 bases and J by 8 bases, and 20 bases separated the two germline ends.

The V call is TRBV7-2, the J call TRBJ2-5, with 13 bases fitting TRBD2. This CDR3 has 16 residues. The germline V gene has CDR1 SGHTA and CDR2 FQGNSA. The junction had 8 bases not matched to a gene; V was cut back by 3 bases and J by 7 bases. CDR3 nucleotide sequence: TGTGCCAGCAGCTTTGGGACTAGCGGGGCCTCGGCGACCCAGTACTTC. As protein: CASSFGTSGASATQYF.

This chain joins TRBV20-1 and TRBJ2-7, with D perhaps TRBD1 (6 bases). V shed 0 bases and J shed 0 bases, with 9 bases lying between them. This CDR3 has 14 residues. The germline V gene encodes CDR1 DFQATT and CDR2 SNEGSKA (reference sequence). CDR3 sequence: CSARDLTGSYEQYF. CDR3 nucleotide sequence: TGCAGTGCTAGAGATCTGACAGGCTCCTACGAGCAGTACTTC.

This chain links TRBV7-2 with TRBJ1-5; 10 bases align to TRBD1. This CDR3 comprises 16 residues. CDR1 is SGHTA, CDR2 FQGNSA, per germline. Trimming removed 4 bases from V and 4 bases from J; junction bases left unmatched: 7. CDR3 sequence reads: CASSSIPGQGNQPQHF. The CDR3 DNA reads TGTGCCAGCAGCTCGATTCCGGGACAGGGGAATCAGCCCCAGCATTTT.

The J gene is TRBJ2-7, the V gene TRBV7-9; 7 bases line up with TRBD1. Per the germline V gene, CDR1 is SEHNR and CDR2 is FQNEAQ (reference sequence). V lost 4 bases, J lost 4 bases, and 10 bases stayed unmatched. The CDR3 totals 15 residues. CDR3 amino acids: CASSYLRDRPYEQYF. CDR3 sequence (DNA): TGTGCCAGCAGCTATCTCCGGGACAGACCTTACGAGCAGTACTTC.

This clonotype has a handful of counts. The CDR3, as DNA: TGTGCCAGCAGCTTCCTGACTAGCGGGTGGTTCTTC. The encoded protein is CASSFLTSGWFF. The J gene is TRBJ2-1, the V gene TRBV7-2, with 10 bases identical to TRBD2. The V gene end was trimmed by 3 bases and the J gene end by 15 bases; junction bases not matched to a gene: 5. Germline V lookup: CDR1 SGHTA, CDR2 FQGNSA. The CDR3 totals 12 residues.

This clonotype was found a few times. The V gene is TRBV28, the J gene TRBJ2-1; D is unresolved. There are 17 residues in the CDR3. Between the trimmed V and J ends, which lost 3 bases and 0 bases, there was a span of 15 bases. CDR1 and CDR2 (germline): MDHEN, SYDVKM. The CDR3 here is CASSFVKRQSSYNEQFF. CDR3 coding DNA: TGTGCCAGCAGTTTCGTTAAGCGCCAGAGCTCCTACAATGAGCAGTTCTTC.

The J gene is TRBJ1-2, the V gene TRBV5-1; TRBD1 matches at 7 bases. There are 12 residues in the CDR3. Germline V gives CDR1 SGHRS, CDR2 YFSETQ. The ends lost 4 bases at V and 6 bases at J; junction bases unmatched: 3. CDR3 sequence: CASSMTGNGYTF. The CDR3 nucleotides read TGCGCCAGCAGCATGACAGGGAATGGCTACACCTTC. The full variable domain, in which reference TRBV5-1 and TRBJ1-2 provide the parts outside the CDR3, is KAGVTQTPRYLIKTRGQQVTLSCSPISGHRSVSWYQQTPGQGLQFLFEYFSETQRNKGNFPGRFSGRQFSNSRSEMNVSTLELGDSALYLCASSMTGNGYTFGSGTRLTVV.

The V gene is TRBV11-2, the J gene TRBJ2-3, with D perhaps matching TRBD1 (5 bases). V gave up 1 base and J gave up 4 bases, with 9 bases separating them. CDR1 SGHAT and CDR2 FQNNGV come from the germline V gene. This CDR3 spans 14 amino acids. CDR3 residues: CASSLGRAADTQYF. In DNA form, the CDR3 reads TGTGCCAGCAGCTTAGGCAGGGCGGCAGATACGCAGTATTTT.